Each of the 13 T cell receptor beta chains below was sequenced from the same sample in a study of Graves' ophthalmopathy and Graves' hyperthyroidism. Beta-chain TCR CDR3 regions were amplified from RNA transcripts. The first round was an RT-PCR with HTBI primers, and the second round was a multiplex PCR. TCRdb recomputed calls from the multiplex PCR reads with MiXCR, one row per CDR3 protein. The table lists roughly 1.1 million distinct CDR3 sequences, about 40% of them singletons, with 11% in the top ten. Sequenced material: peripheral blood or thyroid tissue (not recorded which). Source of these receptors: an adult man with Graves' hyperthyroidism.

This clonotype was observed many times. This rearrangement joins TRBV10-3 to TRBJ2-5; D possibly corresponds to TRBD1 (6 bases). The CDR3 spans 13 residues. V dropped 6 bases and J dropped 5 bases, with 13 bases sitting between them. Per germline, CDR1 ENHRY and CDR2 SYGVKD. The CDR3 here is CAIRNREGETQYF. The CDR3 DNA follows: TGTGCCATCAGAAACAGGGAAGGGGAGACCCAGTACTTC.

This clonotype was seen a handful of times. A read error may be the cause here, since a much bigger clone is one base away. The CDR3 end shows no conserved phenylalanine or tryptophan, and so a read error is likely. The rearrangement joins TRBV2 to TRBJ2-2; no firm D call. The ends were cut back, 6 bases at V and 0 bases at J, with 8 bases in the middle. The length of the CDR3 is 14 residues. CDR1 SNHLY and CDR2 FYNNEI come from the germline V gene. The CDR3 region has the DNA TGTGCCAGCAGAGCGACTCCGAACACCGGGGAGCTGTTTCTT. Its protein product is CASRATPNTGELFL.

This clonotype occurred many times. The chain combines TRBV20-1 with TRBJ1-6; weak D call: TRBD1 (5 bases). CDR1 and CDR2 from the germline V gene are DFQATT and SNEGSKA (reference sequence). The CDR3 length is 16 residues. The V gene lost 6 bases and the J gene lost 7 bases, with 22 bases spanning the gap. The CDR3 spells CSAVWSRGLGNSPLHF. The CDR3 DNA is TGCAGTGCCGTTTGGTCGAGGGGCCTGGGGAATTCACCCCTCCACTTT.

This clonotype has a count of ten or more. The chain carries TRBV29-1 and TRBJ1-2, with 11 bases fitting TRBD1. V was pared by 7 bases and J by 5 bases, with 3 bases of the junction left unmatched. Per germline, CDR1 SQVTM and CDR2 ANQGSEA. The CDR3 loop spans 12 amino acids. The CDR3 DNA follows: TGCAGCGGGGGGGACAGGGGGTATGGCTACACCTTC. Protein product: CSGGDRGYGYTF.

This clonotype appeared many times. This chain joins TRBV11-2 and TRBJ1-1; no reliable D call. The germline V gene has CDR1 SGHAT and CDR2 FQNNGV. The length of the CDR3 is 13 residues. Trimming took off 4 bases at V and 4 bases at J, with 10 bases between the two ends. CDR3 amino acids: CASSWAWGTEAFF. The CDR3 DNA is TGTGCCAGCAGCTGGGCCTGGGGCACTGAAGCTTTCTTT.

This clonotype was picked up many times. This may be a read error: a much more frequent sequence differs by one nucleotide. CDR3 DNA: TGTGCCAGCAGCCAACAGGGGGATAATTCACCCCTCCACTTT. Translation gives CASSQQGDNSPLHF. The chain combines TRBV3-1 with TRBJ1-6; TRBD1 aligns across 7 bases. V gave up 2 bases and J gave up 5 bases; unmatched junction bases: 0. Germline V lookup: CDR1 LGHDT, CDR2 YNNKEL (reference sequence). The CDR3 has 14 amino acids.

V gene TRBV20-1 combines with J gene TRBJ1-1, with 10 bases identical to TRBD1. The CDR3 is 14 residues long. V gave up 5 bases and J gave up 1 base; unmatched junction bases: 4. Per germline, CDR1 DFQATT and CDR2 SNEGSKA (reference sequence). The CDR3 loop is CSAPRDRGNTEAFF. Written as DNA, the CDR3 is TGCAGTGCTCCCAGGGACAGGGGGAACACTGAAGCTTTCTTT.

This clonotype was observed at least ten times. The rearrangement joins TRBV9 to TRBJ1-6, with 7 bases fitting TRBD1. Germline CDR1 is SGDLS and CDR2 is YYNGEE. This CDR3 region has 16 residues. J was trimmed by 7 bases and V by 0 bases; bases with no gene match: 7. The CDR3 sequence: CASSVVGDSRNSPLHF. For the CDR3, the DNA is TGTGCCAGCAGCGTAGTGGGGGACAGCCGAAATTCACCCCTCCACTTT.

This clonotype showed up many times. This chain connects TRBV11-3 to TRBJ2-2, with TRBD2 identical over 13 bases. J lost 4 bases, V lost 8 bases, and 22 bases had no gene match. From germline, CDR1 is SGHNT and CDR2 YENEEA. CDR3 length equals 21 residues. The DNA of the CDR3 is TGTGCCAGCGCCCTCGTTCGGGGGACTAGCGGGATAGATACTACCACCGGGGAGCTGTTTTTT. Protein product: CASALVRGTSGIDTTTGELFF.

The V call is TRBV29-1, the J call TRBJ1-2; D is unclear. Germline assignment: CDR1 SQVTM and CDR2 ANQGSEA. The CDR3 loop spans 12 amino acids. Deletions cut 8 bases from V and 6 bases from J, with 16 bases between. The chain's CDR3 is CSYVAWADGYTF. The CDR3 nucleotides are TGCAGCTACGTGGCCTGGGCAGATGGCTACACCTTC.

On this clonotype itself: A much larger clone lies one base from this, so it may be a read error. The V and J genes are TRBV9 and TRBJ1-2, with D unresolved. Germline V gives CDR1 SGDLS, CDR2 YYNGEE. V lost 0 bases and J lost 2, with 11 bases in between. The CDR3 spans 15 residues. The DNA for the CDR3 is TGTGCCAGCAGCGTAGGGGCTATTGGGAACTATGGCTACACCTTC. Residues: CASSVGAIGNYGYTF. Looking up the rest from reference TRBV9 and TRBJ1-2 gives the full variable domain: DSGVTQTPKHLITATGQRVTLRCSPRSGDLSVYWYQQSLDQGLQFLIQYYNGEERAKGNILERFSAQQFPDLHSELNLSSLELGDSALYFCASSVGAIGNYGYTFGSGTRLTVV.

This clonotype came up many times. This rearrangement joins TRBV10-3 to TRBJ2-5, with D possibly matching TRBD2 (6 bases). Trimming stripped 6 bases from V and 1 base from J, with 9 bases between. Germline CDR1 is ENHRY and CDR2 is SYGVKD. The CDR3 runs 13 residues. The CDR3 DNA is TGTGCCATCAGCCGGGACTTCCAAGAGACCCAGTACTTC. This gives the protein CAISRDFQETQYF.

The V call is TRBV7-9, the J call TRBJ1-2; TRBD1 is a possible D gene (5 bases). CDR1 is SEHNR, CDR2 FQNEAQ, per germline (reference sequence). The length of the CDR3 is 14 residues. The V gene lost 5 bases and the J gene lost 4 bases, with 14 bases spanning the gap. CDR3 protein: CASSQLGAAYGYTF. In nucleotides, the CDR3 is TGTGCCAGCAGCCAACTCGGGGCGGCCTATGGCTACACCTTC. Drawing the rest from reference TRBV7-9 and TRBJ1-2, the complete variable domain is DTGVSQNPRHKITKRGQNVTFRCDPISEHNRLYWYRQTLGQGPEFLTYFQNEAQLEKSRLLSDRFSAERPKGSFSTLEIQRTEQGDSAMYLCASSQLGAAYGYTFGSGTRLTVV.